One and the same sample provided the 25 T cell receptor beta chains below, sequenced in a study of blood T cell repertoires in COVID-19. Only in-frame clones appear in the TCRdb table, and some are missing; sequencing was by immunoSEQ multiplex PCR. Here the sample spans 150,000 to 200,000 clones, 89% being singletons. Material: PBMCs or T cells enriched from blood (not recorded which). All receptors derive from a woman between 35 and 50 years old with acute COVID-19.

The chain uses TRBV9 and TRBJ2-7; tentatively, D is TRBD1 (5 bases). The germline gives CDR1 SGDLS, CDR2 YYNGEE. Trimming left V 1 base short and J 5 bases short, with 10 bases between. The CDR3 runs to 13 residues. CDR3 coding DNA: TGTGCCAGCAGCGTATCGGGCAGGGACGAGCAGTACTTC. It specifies CASSVSGRDEQYF.

V usage is TRBV9 and J usage is TRBJ2-1, with 7 bases matching TRBD1. The CDR3 totals 15 residues. J gave up 7 bases and V 0 bases, and 7 bases lay outside the gene matches. Per germline, CDR1 SGDLS and CDR2 YYNGEE. Here the CDR3 reads CASSVGQGFANEQFF. The CDR3 DNA is TGTGCCAGCAGCGTAGGACAGGGATTCGCGAATGAGCAGTTCTTC.

Concerning this clone itself: Germline and junction disagree at one end, which may indicate a read error. The chain couples TRBV4-3 to TRBJ2-1, with a tentative D call TRBD1 (5 bases). The CDR3 length is 16 residues. Germline V gene lookup returns CDR1 LGHNA and CDR2 YSLEER. The CDR3 nucleotides read TGCGCCAGCAGCCAAGTCGATAGGGGCTCCCACAATGAGCAGTTCTTC. The encoded protein is CASSQVDRGSHNEQFF.

This clone appeared once. The gene calls are TRBV4-1 and TRBJ1-6; 8 bases are shared with TRBD1. Germline CDR1 and CDR2: MGHRA and YSYEKL. The CDR3 sequence is 16 residues long. Germline trimming cut 6 bases from V and 8 bases from J; bases unmatched to any gene: 12. The CDR3 nucleotides read TGCGCCAGCAGGACTGACCGGGACAGGAATTATTCACCCCTCCACTTT. It encodes CASRTDRDRNYSPLHF.

The chain has TRBV19 and TRBJ2-7, with a weak D call TRBD2 (6 bases). The length of the CDR3 is 14 residues. Trimming took off 5 bases at V and 6 bases at J, with 17 bases between the two ends. The germline V gene has CDR1 LNHDA and CDR2 SQIVND (reference sequence). This CDR3 reads CASSHVDGGSEQYF. CDR3 in DNA: TGTGCCAGTAGTCATGTGGATGGGGGGAGCGAGCAGTACTTC.

This rearrangement joins TRBV28 to TRBJ1-2, with D maybe TRBD1 (6 bases). Trimming removed 4 bases at V and 3 bases at J, with 27 bases between. Looked up from germline, CDR1 is MDHEN and CDR2 is SYDVKM. The CDR3 has 19 amino acids. CDR3 sequence reads: CASSSVTGTQVLGDYGYTF. CDR3 bases: TGTGCCAGCAGTTCCGTAACCGGGACACAGGTTTTGGGGGACTATGGCTACACCTTC.

In nucleotides, the CDR3 is TGTGCCAGCAGCGAAAGCGGGAGTGATTATACGCAGTATTTT. This gives the protein CASSESGSDYTQYF. The gene calls are TRBV7-3 and TRBJ2-3; 8 bases fit TRBD2. CDR1 and CDR2 (germline): SGHTA, FQGTGA. V lost 5 bases, J lost 7 bases, and 8 bases stayed unmatched. This CDR3 region has 14 residues.

This rearrangement joins TRBV25-1 to TRBJ1-3; TRBD1 agrees at 7 bases. This CDR3 has 16 residues. After removal of 7 bases from V and 4 bases from J, the junction contained 13 bases not matched to a gene. Germline CDR1 MGHDK, CDR2 SYGVNS. The DNA for the CDR3 is TGTGCCAGCACCGAGACCGGGACAGCTGTCGGAAACACCATATATTTT. Translation gives CASTETGTAVGNTIYF.

The sample holds one count of this clone. The gene calls are TRBV5-1 and TRBJ1-4; 11 bases agree with TRBD1. The CDR3 has 17 amino acids. CDR1 is SGHRS and CDR2 is YFSETQ in the germline V gene. The V segment lost 2 bases and the J segment 5 bases; nucleotides outside the gene matches: 8. CDR3: CASSLGQGALGNEKLFF. In DNA form, the CDR3 reads TGCGCCAGCAGCTTAGGACAGGGGGCCCTGGGAAATGAAAAACTGTTTTTT.

V is TRBV5-1 and J is TRBJ1-2; 10 bases align to TRBD1. CDR1 is SGHRS, CDR2 YFSETQ, per germline. The CDR3 is made up of 14 amino acids. The trim removed 4 bases at V and 4 bases at J, leaving 4 bases unmatched. The CDR3 nucleotides read TGCGCCAGCAGCAAGGGACAGGGGACCTATGGCTACACCTTC. This codes for CASSKGQGTYGYTF. The entire variable domain, with the rest obtained from reference TRBV5-1 and TRBJ1-2, is as follows: KAGVTQTPRYLIKTRGQQVTLSCSPISGHRSVSWYQQTPGQGLQFLFEYFSETQRNKGNFPGRFSGRQFSNSRSEMNVSTLELGDSALYLCASSKGQGTYGYTFGSGTRLTVV.

The chain uses TRBV10-3 and TRBJ1-2; maybe TRBD1 (5 bases). This CDR3 comprises 14 residues. The germline V gene encodes CDR1 ENHRY and CDR2 SYGVKD. Trimming cost V 8 bases and J 8 bases, with 21 bases left between them. CDR3 nucleotides: TGTGCCATCCCGTCCCAGCGGGGGTCGGACGGCTACACCTTC. Protein: CAIPSQRGSDGYTF.

The chain couples TRBV28 to TRBJ1-2, with 7 bases fitting TRBD1. Germline V gene data show CDR1 as MDHEN and CDR2 as SYDVKM. The V segment lost 6 bases and the J segment 5 bases; nucleotides outside the gene matches: 9. The CDR3 consists of 14 residues. CDR3 loop: CASRSGTDTYGYTF. The CDR3, as DNA: TGTGCCAGCAGGTCCGGGACAGATACTTATGGCTACACCTTC.

The chain combines TRBV28 with TRBJ1-5; 7 bases fit TRBD1. The V and J ends lost 3 bases and 6 bases, in that order; junction bases with no gene match: 8. CDR1 and CDR2 (germline): MDHEN, SYDVKM. CDR3 length equals 15 residues. CDR3 region: CASSFWQGVGQPQHF. The DNA for the CDR3 is TGTGCCAGCAGTTTTTGGCAGGGGGTTGGTCAGCCCCAGCATTTT.

The chain combines TRBV6-1 with TRBJ2-1; TRBD2 aligns across 11 bases. This CDR3 contains 16 residues. Looked up from germline, CDR1 is MNHNS and CDR2 is SASEGT. V lost 4 bases to trimming and J lost 4 bases; unmatched junction nucleotides: 6. This chain's CDR3 is CASSGPTSGAYNEQFF. As DNA, the CDR3 is TGTGCCAGCAGTGGTCCGACTAGCGGGGCGTACAATGAGCAGTTCTTC.

In this sample, this clone turned up once. V is TRBV30 and J is TRBJ2-7; 8 bases are a match to TRBD1. CDR1 is GTSNPN and CDR2 is SVGIG in the germline V gene (reference sequence). The CDR3 runs 21 residues. V shed 0 bases and J 5 bases; nucleotides not matched to a gene: 27. The CDR3 DNA is TGTGCCTGGAGTGTAAGTCGAGGGGTAGTGTATGATGGCAGGGGGCTACACGAGCAGTACTTC. Its translation is CAWSVSRGVVYDGRGLHEQYF.

The chain links TRBV28 to TRBJ1-1; D not resolved. The CDR3 is made up of 12 amino acids. The germline V gene encodes CDR1 MDHEN and CDR2 SYDVKM. V dropped 4 bases and J dropped 4 bases, with 7 bases sitting between them. CDR3 residues: CASSSVPTEAFF. DNA of the CDR3: TGTGCCAGCAGTTCCGTCCCCACTGAAGCTTTCTTT.

This clone was recorded once. This sequence joins TRBV18 and TRBJ1-1; tentative D call: TRBD1 (6 bases). Germline V CDR1 and CDR2: KGHSH, LQKENI. This CDR3 is built from 14 residues. V gave up 3 bases and J gave up 1 base, with 9 bases separating them. Written as DNA, the CDR3 is TGTGCCAGCTCACCGGACAGTCAGAACACTGAAGCTTTCTTT. Translation gives CASSPDSQNTEAFF.

The rearrangement joins TRBV13 to TRBJ2-2; the D gene is possibly TRBD1 (5 bases). V dropped 5 bases and J dropped 1 base, with 20 bases sitting between them. CDR1 PRHDT and CDR2 FYEKMQ come from the germline V gene (reference sequence). The CDR3 extends over 18 amino acids. This chain's CDR3 is CASSLTQITQENTGELFF. DNA of the CDR3: TGTGCCAGCAGCCTAACCCAGATCACACAGGAGAACACCGGGGAGCTGTTTTTT.

The V gene is TRBV4-1, the J gene TRBJ1-3; no definite D call. Germline CDR1 and CDR2: MGHRA and YSYEKL. The CDR3 runs 16 residues. With 1 base removed from V and 2 bases from J, the gap between germline ends came to 12 bases. The CDR3 DNA is TGCGCCAGCAGCCAAGGAGCGCCCCAAACTGGAAACACCATATATTTT. It encodes CASSQGAPQTGNTIYF.

This rearrangement joins TRBV7-2 to TRBJ2-5; 11 positions match TRBD2. V trimming: 4 bases; J trimming: 4 bases; junction bases outside the gene matches: 5. From germline, CDR1 is SGHTA and CDR2 FQGNSA. CDR3 length: 15 residues. The CDR3 protein is CASSSPGLAGETQYF. The CDR3 DNA reads TGTGCCAGCAGCTCCCCCGGACTAGCGGGAGAGACCCAGTACTTC.

The chain carries TRBV28 and TRBJ1-5, with a tentative D call TRBD1 (5 bases). The ends were cut back, 5 bases at V and 0 bases at J, with 17 bases in the middle. Germline CDR1 and CDR2: MDHEN and SYDVKM. This CDR3 spans 17 amino acids. CDR3 protein: CASSPLGGGNSNQPQHF. CDR3 bases: TGTGCCAGCAGTCCCCTCGGCGGGGGGAATAGCAATCAGCCCCAGCATTTT.

The V and J genes are TRBV15 and TRBJ1-2; 8 positions match TRBD1. This CDR3 spans 14 amino acids. Germline CDR1 is LNHNV and CDR2 is YYDKDF (reference sequence). Trimming removed 5 bases from V and 1 base from J; junction bases left unmatched: 3. CDR3 amino acids: CATSEDRDNYGYTF. The CDR3 nucleotides are TGTGCCACCAGCGAGGACAGGGATAACTATGGCTACACCTTC.

This clone came up once. The chain has TRBV2 and TRBJ2-6, with TRBD1 as a possible D gene (5 bases). The CDR3 runs to 14 residues. Germline CDR1 is SNHLY and CDR2 is FYNNEI. V lost 3 bases, J lost 2 bases, and 5 bases lay in between. The CDR3 nucleotides read TGTGCCAGCAGTGACAGGGCTGGGGCCAACGTCCTGACTTTC. It codes for CASSDRAGANVLTF.

The CDR3 reads CASSFGTGAYGYTF. The CDR3 DNA reads as TGTGCCAGCAGTTTCGGGACAGGGGCGTATGGCTACACCTTC. V gene TRBV6-5 combines with J gene TRBJ1-2, with 10 positions matching TRBD1. V lost 4 bases, J lost 5 bases, and 4 bases stayed unmatched. CDR1 and CDR2 (germline): MNHEY, SVGAGI. The CDR3 has 14 residues.

This chain uses TRBV9 with TRBJ1-3; D is unresolved. Germline lookup yields CDR1 SGDLS and CDR2 YYNGEE. Trimming removed 0 bases from V and 5 bases from J, with 15 bases in between. The CDR3 runs 16 residues. The CDR3 loop is CASSVDKEPGRNTIYF. The CDR3, as DNA: TGTGCCAGCAGCGTAGATAAGGAACCAGGCCGAAACACCATATATTTT.